Below are 10 T cell receptor beta chains sequenced from a single sample in a study of cytomegalovirus exposure and HLA in healthy donors (dated by TCRdb to about 2017). Preparation of the library involved the immunoSEQ multiplex PCR assay. The multiplex PCR relied on a mix of 60 forward primers for TCR Vbeta segments and 13 reverse primers for TCR Jbeta segments. The immuneACCESS repertoire file appears here via TCRdb, limited to in-frame rearrangements. These files lack a portion of the clones; in checked studies, under half of the deficit traces to unresolved V genes, and the cause of the others is not known. The sample table shows fewer than 150,000 clones, and about 80% are seen once. The ten largest clones capture approximately 1.2% of the sample. Material for sequencing was PBMCs. The origin of the receptors is a man in his fifties in good health and CMV-seronegative.

J is TRBJ2-5 and V is TRBV28, with D perhaps TRBD2 (6 bases). V was cut by 5 bases and J by 4 bases, with 23 bases left in between. The germline gives CDR1 MDHEN, CDR2 SYDVKM. The CDR3 extends over 17 amino acids. CDR3 protein: CASSPHRGKGRGETQYF. The CDR3 DNA reads as TGTGCCAGCAGTCCCCATCGGGGGAAGGGGAGAGGAGAGACCCAGTACTTC.

The chain has TRBV11-2 and TRBJ2-2, with 8 bases fitting TRBD2. Germline lookup yields CDR1 SGHAT and CDR2 FQNNGV. Trimming at V came to 4 bases and at J to 6 bases, leaving 7 bases not matched to a gene. This CDR3 has 15 residues. In DNA, the CDR3 is TGTGCCAGCAGCTCGGGGGGGACGGGATCCGGGGAGCTGTTTTTT. This translates into CASSSGGTGSGELFF. Looking up the rest from reference TRBV11-2 and TRBJ2-2 gives the full variable domain: EAGVAQSPRYKIIEKRQSVAFWCNPISGHATLYWYQQILGQGPKLLIQFQNNGVVDDSQLPKDRFSAERLKGVDSTLKIQPAKLEDSAVYLCASSSGGTGSGELFFGEGSRLTVL.

The CDR3 loop reads CASSPGQNYGYTF. In DNA form, the CDR3 reads TGTGCCAGCAGCCCCGGACAGAACTATGGCTACACCTTC. The chain links TRBV6-6 to TRBJ1-2; D may be TRBD1 (6 bases). The CDR3 length is 13 residues. V was cut by 6 bases and J by 2 bases, with 10 bases left in between. The germline V gene encodes CDR1 MNHNY and CDR2 SVGAGI (reference sequence).

The chain has TRBV10-3 and TRBJ2-7; D perhaps matches TRBD2 (5 bases). Trimming cost V 0 bases and J 2 bases, with 14 bases left between them. There are 16 residues in the CDR3. CDR1 ENHRY and CDR2 SYGVKD come from the germline V gene. DNA for the CDR3: TGTGCCATCAGTGAGTCGACTTTTTTCGGGACCTACGAGCAGTACTTC. It is translated as CAISESTFFGTYEQYF.

This chain links TRBV9 with TRBJ2-2, with D possibly matching TRBD2 (5 bases). The germline V gene encodes CDR1 SGDLS and CDR2 YYNGEE. The CDR3 contains 14 residues. V gave up 1 base and J gave up 6 bases, with 10 bases separating them. The CDR3 coding sequence is TGTGCCAGCAGCGTACCGGCCGGGGCCGGGGAGCTGTTTTTT. Amino acids: CASSVPAGAGELFF.

This clone was recorded a few times. The J gene is TRBJ1-1, the V gene TRBV27; 9 bases align to TRBD1. Germline V gene data show CDR1 as MNHEY and CDR2 as SMNVEV (reference sequence). There are 15 residues in the CDR3. The J segment lost 1 base and the V segment lost 2 bases, leaving 2 bases of the junction unmatched. The CDR3 loop is CASSLRGQGNTEAFF. The CDR3 DNA sequence: TGTGCCAGCAGTTTAAGGGGACAGGGGAACACTGAAGCTTTCTTT.

The chain is built from TRBV29-1 and TRBJ2-3; 7 bases match TRBD2. Trimming took 4 bases from V and 4 from J; bases not matched to a gene: 8. This CDR3 comprises 14 residues. CDR1 is SQVTM, CDR2 ANQGSEA, per germline. The CDR3 DNA reads TGCAGCGTTGCGCGGCGGGAGCGGGCAGATACGCAGTATTTT. This sequence encodes CSVARRERADTQYF.

The chain recombines TRBV18 with TRBJ1-1, with D possibly TRBD1 on 5 matching bases. V shed 3 bases and J shed 8 bases, with 13 bases lying between them. This CDR3 comprises 13 residues. Germline CDR1 reads KGHSH; CDR2 reads LQKENI. CDR3 amino acids: CASSPQAGREAFF. CDR3 coding DNA: TGTGCCAGCTCACCTCAGGCAGGGAGGGAAGCTTTCTTT.

V usage is TRBV2 and J usage is TRBJ2-1, with 8 bases matching TRBD2. This CDR3 is 15 amino acids long. The germline V gene has CDR1 SNHLY and CDR2 FYNNEI. Trimming took 5 bases from V and 6 from J; bases not matched to a gene: 9. CDR3 sequence: CASSQTGTRSNEQFF. The CDR3 nucleotides are TGTGCCAGCAGTCAAACCGGGACTAGGAGCAATGAGCAGTTCTTC. Looking up the rest from reference TRBV2 and TRBJ2-1 gives the full variable domain: EPEVTQTPSHQVTQMGQEVILRCVPISNHLYFYWYRQILGQKVEFLVSFYNNEISEKSEIFDDQFSVERPDGSNFTLKIRSTKLEDSAMYFCASSQTGTRSNEQFFGPGTRLTVL.

This chain's CDR3 is CASSTTHEGGDTDTQYF. The CDR3 DNA sequence: TGTGCCAGCAGCACAACCCATGAGGGGGGGGACACAGATACGCAGTATTTT. The chain combines TRBV13 with TRBJ2-3, with D possibly being TRBD2 (7 bases). Germline V gene sequence: CDR1 PRHDT, CDR2 FYEKMQ (reference sequence). This CDR3 has 17 residues. Trimming shortened V by 5 bases and J by 2 bases, and 20 bases separated the two germline ends.